The 32 T cell receptor beta chains below come from one sample, sequenced in a study of T cells in Graves' hyperthyroidism and ophthalmopathy. TCR beta CDR3 sequences were amplified from RNA transcripts. Using the HTBI primer set, a first-round RT-PCR was run on the TCR CDR3. TCRdb itself ran the multiplex PCR reads through MiXCR, one entry per CDR3 protein. The sample includes a few hundred thousand distinct CDR3 sequences, 13% of them seen just once. Source material: blood. The receptor source for this set is a woman aged 18-29 years with Graves' hyperthyroidism.

This clonotype has ten or more counts. The gene calls are TRBV7-3 and TRBJ2-7; D is tentatively TRBD1 or TRBD2 (6 bases each). CDR1 SGHTA and CDR2 FQGTGA come from the germline V gene. The CDR3 is 15 amino acids. Trimming left V 2 bases short and J 3 bases short, with 14 bases between. The CDR3 sequence: CASSLPIGGYYEQYF. CDR3 coding DNA: TGTGCCAGCAGCTTACCGATCGGGGGCTACTACGAGCAGTACTTC.

In its sample, this clonotype was seen a few times. V is TRBV5-1 and J is TRBJ1-1, with TRBD1 identical over 7 bases. This CDR3 region has 18 residues. J lost 1 base, V lost 0 bases, and 12 bases had no gene match. The germline CDR1 and CDR2 sequences are SGHRS and YFSETQ. Written as DNA, the CDR3 is TGCGCCAGCAGCTTGGCTTTTACTCCGGGACAGCCGAACACTGAAGCTTTCTTT. Translated: CASSLAFTPGQPNTEAFF.

This chain uses TRBV11-2 with TRBJ1-1; D remains unclear. The CDR3 sequence is 15 residues long. V lost 1 base and J lost 3, with 12 bases in between. Germline assignment: CDR1 SGHAT and CDR2 FQNNGV. CDR3 residues: CASSLGEGGHTEAFF. The CDR3 DNA sequence: TGTGCCAGCAGCTTAGGGGAGGGTGGCCACACTGAAGCTTTCTTT.

This clonotype was seen ten or more times. The CDR3 sequence: CATSEDQERGGTQYF. The CDR3, as DNA: TGTGCCACCAGCGAAGATCAGGAGCGCGGGGGGACCCAGTACTTC. This chain connects TRBV15 to TRBJ2-5; TRBD2 agrees at 7 bases. Losses at the gene ends were 5 bases for V and 7 bases for J; bases not matched to a gene: 13. Germline lookup yields CDR1 LNHNV and CDR2 YYDKDF (reference sequence). The CDR3 has 15 amino acids.

In regard to this clonotype: The conserved final phenylalanine or tryptophan is absent from the CDR3, which likely points to a read error. CDR3 coding DNA: TGCGCCAGCAGCCAAGTAACGGCGGCAGGGCTCGGCGGTCGGGAGCAGTTCTCC. Residues: CASSQVTAAGLGGREQFS. The genes are TRBV4-1 and TRBJ2-1, with D possibly TRBD1 on 5 matching bases. This CDR3 has 18 amino acids. V gave up 1 base and J gave up 10 bases, with 26 bases separating them. Per germline, CDR1 MGHRA and CDR2 YSYEKL.

Only a few counts were recorded for this clonotype. The chain uses TRBV27 and TRBJ1-1; TRBD1 matches at 7 bases. V was clipped by 6 bases and J by 4 bases; unmatched bases: 8. Germline V CDR1 and CDR2: MNHEY, SMNVEV (reference sequence). The CDR3 is made up of 14 amino acids. CDR3 DNA sequence: TGTGCCAGCAGGAGGGGGCGGGACACCACTGAAGCTTTCTTT. This codes for CASRRGRDTTEAFF.

This clonotype was detected a few times. The V gene is TRBV6-8, the J gene TRBJ1-1; D gene unclear. Germline V CDR1 and CDR2: MNHGY, SAAAGT. V was trimmed by 6 bases and J by 0 bases, leaving 14 bases between them. The CDR3 has 15 amino acids. This CDR3 reads CASSSMAGLNTEAFF. The CDR3 DNA sequence: TGTGCCAGCAGCTCCATGGCCGGCCTGAACACTGAAGCTTTCTTT.

This chain connects TRBV5-1 to TRBJ2-4, with TRBD2 matching over 11 bases. The germline gives CDR1 SGHRS, CDR2 YFSETQ. This CDR3 spans 16 amino acids. The junction had 8 bases not matched to a gene; V was cut back by 5 bases and J by 4 bases. The CDR3 protein is CASSPTGTSGKNIQYF. CDR3 nucleotide sequence: TGCGCCAGCAGTCCTACCGGGACTAGCGGTAAAAACATTCAGTACTTC.

This clonotype was found many times. This chain joins TRBV20-1 and TRBJ2-1; D gene unclear. V lost 3 bases to trimming and J lost 1 base, with 13 bases between them. The CDR3 is 15 amino acids. Germline-derived CDR1 and CDR2 are DFQATT and SNEGSKA (reference sequence). The CDR3 nucleotides read TGCAGTGCTAGCCCGCTAGAATTATCCTACAATGAGCAGTTCTTC. Translating gives CSASPLELSYNEQFF.

Many counts were recorded for this clonotype. The chain recombines TRBV20-1 with TRBJ1-5, with D hard to call. This CDR3 is built from 12 residues. V lost 4 bases to trimming and J lost 2 bases, with 6 bases between them. Germline loops: CDR1 DFQATT, CDR2 SNEGSKA (reference sequence). The CDR3 protein is CSAISGNQPQHF. Written as DNA, the CDR3 is TGCAGTGCTATCTCGGGCAATCAGCCCCAGCATTTT.

This clonotype was recorded at least ten times. Relative to the germline gene, one junction end is altered; a read error may explain this. This sequence joins TRBV11-2 and TRBJ2-3, with D possibly being TRBD1 (6 bases). The CDR3 spans 16 residues. Looked up from germline, CDR1 is SGHAT and CDR2 is FQNNGV. The CDR3 reads CASSSGHALATGTQYF. CDR3 nucleotide sequence: TGTGCCAGCAGCTCGGGACACGCGCTAGCAACAGGTACGCAGTATTTT.

This clonotype was observed many times. The rearrangement joins TRBV20-1 to TRBJ2-1; the match to TRBD2 covers 8 bases. Trimming took 5 bases from V and 0 from J; bases not matched to a gene: 9. From germline, CDR1 is DFQATT and CDR2 SNEGSKA (reference sequence). There are 16 residues in the CDR3. CDR3 region: CSAPQSGGRSYNEQFF. The CDR3 nucleotides are TGCAGTGCTCCCCAGAGCGGGGGCCGCTCCTACAATGAGCAGTTCTTC.

This clonotype was detected many times. J is TRBJ1-5 and V is TRBV12-3 or TRBV12-4; D perhaps matches TRBD1 (5 bases). Trimming took 6 bases from V and 1 from J, leaving 10 bases between them. The CDR3 is 14 amino acids. CDR3 region: CASSPDRSNQPQHF. The CDR3 DNA reads as TGTGCCAGCAGCCCAGACAGAAGCAATCAGCCCCAGCATTTT.

This clonotype was seen many times. The rearrangement joins TRBV11-2 to TRBJ2-1; 10 bases fit TRBD2. The CDR3 extends over 17 amino acids. V was clipped by 1 base and J by 5 bases; unmatched bases: 8. Germline loops: CDR1 SGHAT, CDR2 FQNNGV. CDR3 sequence: CASSLGVTSGMNNEQFF. The DNA of the CDR3 is TGTGCCAGCAGCTTAGGGGTTACTAGCGGGATGAACAATGAGCAGTTCTTC.

This clonotype was counted ten times or more. This may stem from a read error, because a much larger clone lies one nucleotide away. V gene TRBV2 combines with J gene TRBJ2-5; TRBD1 or TRBD2 may be the D gene (5 bases each). Trimming pared 8 bases from V and 7 bases from J, leaving 26 bases between. This CDR3 contains 16 residues. Germline CDR1 SNHLY, CDR2 FYNNEI. CDR3 sequence: CASVDKARGPRWTQYF. CDR3 DNA: TGTGCCAGCGTGGACAAGGCGAGGGGTCCAAGATGGACCCAGTACTTC. Variable domain in full (rest from reference TRBV2 and TRBJ2-5): EPEVTQTPSHQVTQMGQEVILRCVPISNHLYFYWYRQILGQKVEFLVSFYNNEISEKSEIFDDQFSVERPDGSNFTLKIRSTKLEDSAMYFCASVDKARGPRWTQYFGPGTRLLVL.

Points on this clonotype: At one of its ends the junction is not consistent with the germline gene, which may arise from a read error. This rearrangement joins TRBV7-3 to TRBJ1-1; a weak D match, TRBD1 (6 bases). CDR1 SGHTA and CDR2 FQGTGA come from the germline V gene. This CDR3 is 15 amino acids long. The CDR3 here is CASNLSGGGGTEAFF. The CDR3 nucleotides are TGTGCCAGCAACTTAAGCGGAGGGGGTGGAACTGAAGCTTTCTTT.

This clonotype was counted ten times or more. The V call is TRBV28, the J call TRBJ2-7; 7 bases match TRBD1. The length of the CDR3 is 16 residues. Per germline, CDR1 MDHEN and CDR2 SYDVKM. V dropped 3 bases and J dropped 2; count of bases not matched to a gene: 10. The DNA for the CDR3 is TGTGCCAGCAGTTTTACCCGGGACAGCCTAACCTACGAGCAGTACTTC. Translation: CASSFTRDSLTYEQYF.

In its sample, this clonotype was seen a few times. The genes are TRBV24-1 and TRBJ2-4; 7 bases are shared with TRBD1. The CDR3 consists of 15 residues. V was pared by 3 bases and J by 8 bases, with 9 bases of the junction left unmatched. Germline V gene data show CDR1 as KGHDR and CDR2 as SFDVKD. In DNA, the CDR3 is TGTGCCACCAGTGATACAGGGGATCCGAATTACATTCAGTACTTC. Its translation is CATSDTGDPNYIQYF.

This clonotype came up many times. The chain carries TRBV3-1 and TRBJ1-1, with unresolved D. In germline, CDR1 is LGHDT, CDR2 YNNKEL (reference sequence). Trimming took off 1 base at V and 8 bases at J, with 20 bases between the two ends. The CDR3 length is 16 residues. This CDR3 is CASSQGSIGLGLEAFF. The CDR3 DNA is TGTGCCAGCAGCCAAGGCTCAATAGGGCTCGGACTAGAAGCTTTCTTT.

In this sample, this clonotype turned up many times. V usage is TRBV24-1 and J usage is TRBJ2-3, with D uncertain. This CDR3 region has 13 residues. Germline V lookup: CDR1 KGHDR, CDR2 SFDVKD. V lost 4 bases and J 5 bases, leaving 9 bases between the germline ends. CDR3 in DNA: TGTGCCACCAGTGACGTGCGCAAAGATACGCAGTATTTT. Translating it yields CATSDVRKDTQYF.

This clonotype has ten or more counts. The chain has TRBV27 and TRBJ2-7; D gene uncertain. The CDR3 contains 14 residues. Trimming cost V 7 bases and J 7 bases, with 20 bases left between them. Germline loops: CDR1 MNHEY, CDR2 SMNVEV (reference sequence). Here the CDR3 reads CASTPGLNTREQYF. In DNA, the CDR3 is TGTGCCAGCACCCCCGGCCTGAACACTCGGGAGCAGTACTTC.

The chain combines TRBV4-1 with TRBJ2-4; tentative D call: TRBD1 (5 bases). This CDR3 spans 16 amino acids. CDR1 and CDR2 from the germline V gene are MGHRA and YSYEKL. With 0 bases removed from V and 6 bases from J, the gap between germline ends came to 15 bases. CDR3 in amino acids: CASSQELGQGGNIQYF. DNA of the CDR3: TGCGCCAGCAGCCAAGAATTAGGGCAGGGCGGAAACATTCAGTACTTC.

Turning to this clonotype: Just one base apart from a much larger clone, this may be a read error. The chain is built from TRBV7-2 and TRBJ2-3; D not resolved. Germline CDR1 is SGHTA and CDR2 is FQGNSA. V lost 5 bases and J lost 3, with 12 bases in between. CDR3 length: 14 residues. The CDR3 reads CTSSPGRQTDTQYF. The DNA for the CDR3 is TGTACCAGCAGCCCCGGACGGCAAACAGATACGCAGTATTTT.

This clonotype showed up just a few times. The chain has TRBV30 and TRBJ1-1; maybe TRBD1 (5 bases). Trimming removed 0 bases from V and 2 bases from J, with 10 bases in between. The CDR3 length is 14 residues. CDR1 and CDR2 from the germline V gene are GTSNPN and SVGIG (reference sequence). CDR3 sequence: CAWSVTTVNTEAFF. CDR3 DNA sequence: TGTGCCTGGAGTGTAACGACAGTCAACACTGAAGCTTTCTTT.

The rearrangement joins TRBV19 to TRBJ2-1, with 11 nucleotides matching TRBD1. The V gene end was trimmed by 1 base and the J gene end by 6 bases; junction bases not matched to a gene: 8. The CDR3 loop spans 17 amino acids. CDR1 is LNHDA and CDR2 is SQIVND in the germline V gene (reference sequence). The CDR3 is CASSIGLGQGAINEQFF. In nucleotides, the CDR3 is TGTGCCAGTAGTATAGGTCTCGGACAGGGGGCGATCAATGAGCAGTTCTTC.

This clonotype was counted many times. The V and J genes are TRBV5-1 and TRBJ2-3; D call uncertain. CDR3 size: 15 residues. From germline, CDR1 is SGHRS and CDR2 YFSETQ. The V and J ends lost 4 bases and 1 base respectively, with 13 bases between them. CDR3 coding DNA: TGCGCCAGCAGCCTCGCATTGACCCGCACAGATACGCAGTATTTT. Translating gives CASSLALTRTDTQYF.

This clonotype has at least ten counts. The V gene is TRBV10-3, the J gene TRBJ2-3; no reliable D call. CDR1 ENHRY and CDR2 SYGVKD come from the germline V gene. This CDR3 is 12 amino acids long. V lost 6 bases and J lost 0, with 4 bases in between. CDR3 residues: CAISPSTDTQYF. CDR3 sequence (DNA): TGTGCCATCAGCCCTAGCACAGATACGCAGTATTTT.

At least ten counts were recorded for this clonotype. The rearrangement links TRBV15 to TRBJ2-3; 10 nucleotides match TRBD2. The CDR3 is 17 residues long. CDR1 is LNHNV, CDR2 YYDKDF, per germline (reference sequence). J gave up 0 bases and V 0 bases, and 3 bases lay outside the gene matches. The CDR3 region is CATSRDVAGGSTDTQYF. Written as DNA, the CDR3 is TGTGCCACCAGCAGAGATGTAGCGGGGGGAAGCACAGATACGCAGTATTTT.

V and J are TRBV6-1 and TRBJ1-5; D is unresolved. In germline, CDR1 is MNHNS, CDR2 SASEGT. V lost 7 bases and J 6 bases, leaving 13 bases between the germline ends. CDR3 length: 13 residues. CDR3 DNA sequence: TGTGCCAGCACCTCCTCGGTGGGTCAGCCCCAGCATTTT. Protein: CASTSSVGQPQHF.

This clonotype was detected only a few times. CDR3 sequence (DNA): TGTGCCAGCAGCGCGCCGGGCGGGGAGCTGTTTTTT. Translated: CASSAPGGELFF. The chain couples TRBV9 to TRBJ2-2; D gene unclear. CDR3 length: 12 residues. V lost 3 bases to trimming and J lost 7 bases, with 7 bases between them. Germline assignment: CDR1 SGDLS and CDR2 YYNGEE.

This chain links TRBV7-9 with TRBJ2-1, with 8 positions matching TRBD2. V lost 5 bases to trimming and J lost 3 bases; unmatched junction nucleotides: 9. The CDR3 has 16 amino acids. The germline CDR1 and CDR2 sequences are SEHNR and FQNEAQ (reference sequence). CDR3 nucleotides: TGTGCCAGCAGCACCGACCCGGGACTAGTCTACAATGAGCAGTTCTTC. Encoded protein: CASSTDPGLVYNEQFF.

This chain connects TRBV5-6 to TRBJ1-5, with TRBD1 identical over 9 bases. Germline V lookup: CDR1 SGHDT, CDR2 YYEEEE. This CDR3 has 15 amino acids. V dropped 4 bases and J dropped 4; count of bases not matched to a gene: 6. The CDR3 DNA follows: TGTGCCAGCAGCCTATGGGACAGGGAGAATCAGCCCCAGCATTTT. Its translation is CASSLWDRENQPQHF.